This T cell receptor beta chain was sequenced in a study of T-cell memory formation after mild COVID-19. Overall study results and limits: Contracting CD4+ clones were located mainly in CM and EM, and CD8+ clones in EMRA.

This clonotype came up a few times. Antigen specificity is unknown. Each CDR3 protein gets one entry after TCRdb re-called the 5' RACE reads with MiXCR. The table includes 400,000 to 450,000 distinct CDR3 sequences, more than 15% detected once. Germline V gene data show CDR1 as MNHNY and CDR2 as SVGAGI (reference sequence). The J segment lost 2 bases and the V segment lost 5 bases, leaving 7 bases of the junction unmatched. The CDR3 extends over 15 amino acids. Material for sequencing was PBMCs or a T cell subset sorted from them (not recorded which). The source is a young man who had mild COVID-19 (a few samples of this study predate the infection). Cell type and time point are not known. This chain links TRBV6-6 with TRBJ1-2, with 8 bases fitting TRBD1. This CDR3 reads CASSTLRGPNYGYTF. CDR3 sequence (DNA): TGTGCCAGCAGTACCCTCAGGGGGCCCAACTATGGCTACACCTTC.